This T cell receptor (beta chain) was identified during a study of PD-1 blockade in classical Hodgkin lymphoma. The overall study: Patients were given intravenous nivolumab, 3 mg/kg, every 2 weeks.

Points from the study as a whole: Complete responders' baseline diversity resembled that of newly diagnosed patients. Although disease activity or prior therapy may be involved, causes of the repertoire differences remain undefined.

Assay used: immunoSEQ multiplex PCR; TCRdb lists only in-frame clones, some missing. The top ten hold around 25% of the sample, which has around 13,000 clones, just under 80% seen once. This clone has just a few counts. The antigen remains undetermined. The patients all showed relapse after autologous stem cell transplantation, while their brentuximab vedotin exposure varied. Best response was recorded as complete response, partial response or progressive disease. The CDR3 consists of 14 residues. Per the germline V gene, CDR1 is KGHSH and CDR2 is LQKENI. Trimming removed 6 bases from V and 2 bases from J; junction bases left unmatched: 2.

The chain uses TRBV18 and TRBJ1-5, with 9 bases identical to TRBD1. This sequence was found in a human donor with classical Hodgkin lymphoma. The sample here was peripheral blood mononuclear cells (PBMCs), taken at baseline. CDR3 sequence reads: CASSRTGGNQPQHF. The CDR3 DNA follows: TGTGCCAGCTCGCGGACAGGGGGCAATCAGCCCCAGCATTTT.